This is a list of T cell receptor beta chains from one sample in a study of T cell repertoires in cytomegalovirus infection. Each CDR3 protein gets one entry after TCRdb re-called the reads with MiXCR. The profile shows more than 400,000 distinct CDR3 sequences, around 27% of them singletons. The sequenced sample consisted of PBMCs. The receptor set was obtained from a human donor in good health (CMV status not recorded). Some clones in this sample may be carry-over from other donors' samples. CDR3s include the opening cysteine and the closing phenylalanine or tryptophan. The D gene is left open where the match is weak.

TRBV7-2,TRBD2,TRBJ2-1,CASSKRLAGAYNEQFF
TRBV20-1,.,TRBJ2-7,CSASGGRMRDSSYEQYF
TRBV12-5,.,TRBJ2-1,CASGLPPRVEEQFF
TRBV6-6,.,TRBJ2-1,CASSFGNPYNEQFF
TRBV10-3,.,TRBJ1-3,CATTGVLSGNTIYF
TRBV2,TRBD2,TRBJ2-2,CASSLAGGPGTGELFF
TRBV12-3/TRBV12-4,TRBD1,TRBJ1-3,CASSPGQGGWNTIYF
TRBV9,.,TRBJ1-4,CASSVGMRGWGSTNEKLFF
TRBV4-1,TRBD2,TRBJ2-1,CASSQDWTSGYNEQFF
TRBV7-2,TRBD1,TRBJ2-1,CASSFRDRANEQFF
TRBV6-5,.,TRBJ2-2,CASKGGNTGELFF
TRBV12-3/TRBV12-4,TRBD1,TRBJ2-4,CASSLRDRKNIQYF
TRBV7-9,.,TRBJ2-5,CASSHLEGQETQYF
TRBV7-3,TRBD1,TRBJ1-1,CASSSTGYNTEAFF
TRBV7-2,.,TRBJ1-5,CASSYQGGQPQHF
TRBV18,.,TRBJ2-5,CASSPPTPETQYF
TRBV11-3,.,TRBJ2-2,CASSSFGVQGRTGELFF
TRBV7-6,.,TRBJ2-1,CASSLPRVYNEQFF
TRBV12-3/TRBV12-4,.,TRBJ1-5,CASSFQGRSNQPQHF
TRBV7-2,.,TRBJ2-1,CASSFLGGLSNNEQFF
TRBV11-2,.,TRBJ2-4,CASSLVLAGEYSAKNIQYF
TRBV7-8,.,TRBJ2-1,CASSLANYNEQFF
TRBV27,TRBD2,TRBJ2-5,CASSMRTSGRAGETQYF
TRBV20-1,.,TRBJ2-3,CSASVPGYKDTQYF
TRBV6-2/TRBV6-3,.,TRBJ1-1,CASSPFPNTEAFF
TRBV28,.,TRBJ1-4,CASSLRGEDEKLFF
TRBV19,TRBD1,TRBJ1-5,CASSYDRVYNQPQHF
TRBV5-6,TRBD1,TRBJ1-5,CASSLRRTGVSKRQPQHF
TRBV7-6,TRBD2,TRBJ2-5,CASSNIAGREAQYF
TRBV6-1,.,TRBJ2-2,CASSLGELFF
TRBV19,TRBD2,TRBJ2-2,CASTQLRTSGTTGELFF
TRBV6-1,.,TRBJ2-2,CASIGRGPPGELFF
TRBV4-2,.,TRBJ2-5,CASSQEAPSAQETQYF
TRBV7-6,TRBD1,TRBJ1-4,CASSRGQGNEKLFF
TRBV19,.,TRBJ1-1,CASSIVVGTEAFF
TRBV7-2,.,TRBJ2-7,CASSLRRGVVYEQYF
TRBV10-3,.,TRBJ2-1,CAISESTRYEQFF
TRBV6-2/TRBV6-3,TRBD1,TRBJ1-5,CASSYSVRGPDQPQHF
TRBV6-2/TRBV6-3,.,TRBJ1-1,CASSKRAQNYNTEAFF
TRBV6-1,TRBD1,TRBJ2-7,CASSDLSRGFFSGEQYF
TRBV12-3/TRBV12-4,TRBD1,TRBJ1-1,CASKAGTGVGTEAFF
TRBV7-2,TRBD2,TRBJ2-3,CASSPGTSGLADTQYF
TRBV20-1,TRBD1,TRBJ1-3,CSRADRPGNTIYF
TRBV6-2/TRBV6-3,.,TRBJ1-3,CASSYSGPNSGNTIYF
TRBV7-6,.,TRBJ1-1,CASSFKDSEAFF
TRBV6-5,TRBD1,TRBJ1-6,CASRTQGDNSPLHF